This passage covers 8 T cell receptor beta chains from one sample sequenced in a study of blood T cell repertoires in COVID-19. Data came from immunoSEQ multiplex PCR; TCRdb stores just in-frame clones and leaves some out. The sample gives 200,000 to 250,000 clones, 80% to 90% of which show up once; 6.2% is in the top ten. The source material was peripheral blood. Source of these receptors: a man aged 55 to 70 who had recovered from COVID-19.

The chain is built from TRBV6-1 and TRBJ2-7; 14 nucleotides line up with TRBD2. CDR3 length: 16 residues. V lost 0 bases and J lost 3; bases outside the gene matches: 1. Germline-derived CDR1 and CDR2 are MNHNS and SASEGT. This CDR3 reads CASSEAGLAGGYEQYF. CDR3 sequence (DNA): TGTGCCAGCAGTGAAGCCGGACTAGCGGGAGGCTACGAGCAGTACTTC.

The chain combines TRBV2 with TRBJ2-7, with 12 nucleotides matching TRBD2. V was pared by 8 bases and J by 3 bases, with 8 bases of the junction left unmatched. The germline CDR1 and CDR2 sequences are SNHLY and FYNNEI. The CDR3 is 15 residues long. CDR3 sequence (DNA): TGTGCCAGCCTCCTGCAGACTAGCGGGAGCTACGAGCAGTACTTC. This translates into CASLLQTSGSYEQYF.

The gene calls are TRBV11-3 and TRBJ2-1; D remains ambiguous. V dropped 4 bases and J dropped 7 bases, with 11 bases sitting between them. The CDR3 totals 13 residues. CDR1 is SGHNT and CDR2 is YENEEA in the germline V gene. The CDR3 nucleotides read TGTGCCAGCAGCTCCGTACCTAGGAATGAGCAGTTCTTC. This sequence encodes CASSSVPRNEQFF.

This sequence joins TRBV28 and TRBJ1-2, with TRBD1 matching over 9 bases. From germline, CDR1 is MDHEN and CDR2 SYDVKM. The ends lost 5 bases at V and 4 bases at J; junction bases unmatched: 14. The CDR3 has 17 residues. The CDR3 is CASSGRDRALWGYGYTF. CDR3 bases: TGTGCCAGCAGTGGCCGGGACAGGGCCCTTTGGGGCTATGGCTACACCTTC.

This clone was observed a single time. The V and J genes are TRBV19 and TRBJ2-2; maybe TRBD1 (8 bases). Germline assignment: CDR1 LNHDA and CDR2 SQIVND (reference sequence). The CDR3 length is 15 residues. The V end lost 7 bases, the J end lost 2 bases, and 14 bases lay between the germline ends. The CDR3 region has the DNA TGTGCCAGTACCTACAGGGGGGGAAACACCGGGGAGCTGTTTTTT. The encoded protein is CASTYRGGNTGELFF.

V gene TRBV28 combines with J gene TRBJ2-7, with TRBD2 matching 7 bases. This CDR3 comprises 15 residues. CDR1 and CDR2 (germline): MDHEN, SYDVKM. Trimming took 5 bases from V and 3 from J; bases not matched to a gene: 10. CDR3 bases: TGTGCCAGCAGTACCCGTGGAGCGGGGATCTACGAGCAGTACTTC. Its translation is CASSTRGAGIYEQYF.

The J gene is TRBJ2-2, the V gene TRBV5-5; D is perhaps TRBD2 (5 bases). Germline V gives CDR1 SGHKS, CDR2 YYEKEE (reference sequence). The CDR3 runs 15 residues. Trimming removed 5 bases at V and 1 base at J, with 12 bases between. The chain's CDR3 is CASSSGNVNTGELFF. The CDR3 DNA follows: TGTGCCAGCAGTTCCGGGAATGTGAACACCGGGGAGCTGTTTTTT.

The chain combines TRBV7-8 with TRBJ2-1; 9 bases align to TRBD1. V dropped 2 bases and J dropped 9; count of bases not matched to a gene: 5. The CDR3 extends over 14 amino acids. From germline, CDR1 is SGHVS and CDR2 FQNEAQ. The CDR3 sequence: CASSLPGQGTEQFF. The CDR3 region has the DNA TGTGCCAGCAGCTTACCGGGACAGGGTACTGAGCAGTTCTTC.